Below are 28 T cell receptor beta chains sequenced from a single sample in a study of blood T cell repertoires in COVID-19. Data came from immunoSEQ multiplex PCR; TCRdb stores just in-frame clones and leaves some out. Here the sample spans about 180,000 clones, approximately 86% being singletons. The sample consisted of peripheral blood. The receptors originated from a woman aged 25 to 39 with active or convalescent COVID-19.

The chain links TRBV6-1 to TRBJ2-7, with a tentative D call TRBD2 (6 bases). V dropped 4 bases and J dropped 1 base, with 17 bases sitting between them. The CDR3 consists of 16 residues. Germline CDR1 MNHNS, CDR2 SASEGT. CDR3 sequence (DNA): TGTGCCAGCAGTGTAAATCGGCCGGGGGATTCCTACGAGCAGTACTTC. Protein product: CASSVNRPGDSYEQYF.

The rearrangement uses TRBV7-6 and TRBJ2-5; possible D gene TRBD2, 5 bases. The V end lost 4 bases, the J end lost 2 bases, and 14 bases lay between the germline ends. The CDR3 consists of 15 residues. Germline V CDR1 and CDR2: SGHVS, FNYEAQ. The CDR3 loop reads CASSSQQLGQETQYF. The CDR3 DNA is TGTGCCAGCAGCTCGCAACAACTAGGGCAAGAGACCCAGTACTTC. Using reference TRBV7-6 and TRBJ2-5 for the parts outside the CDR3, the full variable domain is GAGVSQSPRYKVTKRGQDVALRCDPISGHVSLYWYRQALGQGPEFLTYFNYEAQQDKSGLPNDRFSAERPEGSISTLTIQRTEQRDSAMYRCASSSQQLGQETQYFGPGTRLLVL.

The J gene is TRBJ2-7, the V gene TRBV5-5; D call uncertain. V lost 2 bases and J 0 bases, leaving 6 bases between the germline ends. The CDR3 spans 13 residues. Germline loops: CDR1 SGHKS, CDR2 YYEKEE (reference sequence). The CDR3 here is CASSLTYSYEQYF. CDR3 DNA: TGTGCCAGCAGCTTAACATACTCCTACGAGCAGTACTTC.

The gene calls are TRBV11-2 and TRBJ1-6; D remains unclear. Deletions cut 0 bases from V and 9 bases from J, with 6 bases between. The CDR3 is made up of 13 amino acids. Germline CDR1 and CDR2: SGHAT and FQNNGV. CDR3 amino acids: CASSLDAISPLHF. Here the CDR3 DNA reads TGTGCCAGCAGCTTAGACGCGATTTCACCCCTCCACTTT.

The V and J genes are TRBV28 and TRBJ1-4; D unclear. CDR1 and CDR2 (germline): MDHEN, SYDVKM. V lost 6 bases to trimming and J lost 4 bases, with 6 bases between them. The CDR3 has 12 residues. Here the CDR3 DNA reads TGTGCCAGCAGCCTCCTTAATGAAAAACTGTTTTTT. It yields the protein CASSLLNEKLFF.

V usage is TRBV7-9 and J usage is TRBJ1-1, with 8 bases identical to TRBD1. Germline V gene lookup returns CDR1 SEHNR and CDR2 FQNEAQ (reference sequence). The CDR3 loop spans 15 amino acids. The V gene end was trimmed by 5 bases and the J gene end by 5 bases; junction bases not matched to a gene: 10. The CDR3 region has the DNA TGTGCCAGCAGCCCCCTCGGACAGGGCGTAACTGAAGCTTTCTTT. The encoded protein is CASSPLGQGVTEAFF.

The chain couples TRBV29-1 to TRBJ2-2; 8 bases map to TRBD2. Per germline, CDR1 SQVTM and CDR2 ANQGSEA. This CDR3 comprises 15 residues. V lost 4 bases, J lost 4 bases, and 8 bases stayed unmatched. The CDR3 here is CSVGLAAGGTGELFF. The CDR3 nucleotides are TGCAGCGTTGGACTGGCGGCGGGGGGCACCGGGGAGCTGTTTTTT.

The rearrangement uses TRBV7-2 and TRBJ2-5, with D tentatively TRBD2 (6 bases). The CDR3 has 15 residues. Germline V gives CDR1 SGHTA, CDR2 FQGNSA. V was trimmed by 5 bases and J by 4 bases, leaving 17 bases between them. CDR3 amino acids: CASSHNRGWRETQYF. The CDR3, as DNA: TGTGCCAGCAGCCACAACCGGGGGTGGCGAGAGACCCAGTACTTC.

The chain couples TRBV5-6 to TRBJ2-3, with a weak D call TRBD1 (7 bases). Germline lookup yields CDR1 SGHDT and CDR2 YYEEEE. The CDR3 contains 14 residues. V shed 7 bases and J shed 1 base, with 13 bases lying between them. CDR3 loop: CASRRRGRTDTQYF. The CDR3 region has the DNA TGTGCCAGCCGAAGGAGGGGGCGCACAGATACGCAGTATTTT.

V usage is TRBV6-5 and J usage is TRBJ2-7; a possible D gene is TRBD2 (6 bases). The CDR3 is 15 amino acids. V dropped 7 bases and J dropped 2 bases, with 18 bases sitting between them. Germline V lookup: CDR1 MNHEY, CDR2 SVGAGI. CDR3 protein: CASTVQEGPTYEQYF. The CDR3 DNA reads TGTGCCAGCACCGTCCAGGAGGGCCCGACCTACGAGCAGTACTTC.

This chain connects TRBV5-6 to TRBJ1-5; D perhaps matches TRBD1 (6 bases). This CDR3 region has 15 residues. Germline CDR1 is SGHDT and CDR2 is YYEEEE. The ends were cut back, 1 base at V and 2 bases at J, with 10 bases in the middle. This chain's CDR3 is CASSLIAGGNQPQHF. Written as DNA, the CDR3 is TGTGCCAGCAGCTTGATCGCAGGGGGCAATCAGCCCCAGCATTTT.

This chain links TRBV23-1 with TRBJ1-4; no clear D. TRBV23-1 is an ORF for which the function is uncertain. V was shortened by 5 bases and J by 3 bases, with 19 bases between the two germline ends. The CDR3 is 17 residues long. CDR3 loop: CASSSRRKTIPNEKLFF. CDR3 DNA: TGCGCCAGCAGTTCTCGACGGAAGACAATTCCTAATGAAAAACTGTTTTTT.

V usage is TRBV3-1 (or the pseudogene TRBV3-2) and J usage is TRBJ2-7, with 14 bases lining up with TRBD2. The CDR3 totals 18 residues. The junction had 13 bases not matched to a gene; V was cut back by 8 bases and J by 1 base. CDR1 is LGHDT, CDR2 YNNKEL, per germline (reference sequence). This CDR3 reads CASCLCQGLAGGSYEQYF. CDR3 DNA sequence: TGTGCCAGCTGTTTATGTCAAGGACTAGCGGGAGGATCCTACGAGCAGTACTTC.

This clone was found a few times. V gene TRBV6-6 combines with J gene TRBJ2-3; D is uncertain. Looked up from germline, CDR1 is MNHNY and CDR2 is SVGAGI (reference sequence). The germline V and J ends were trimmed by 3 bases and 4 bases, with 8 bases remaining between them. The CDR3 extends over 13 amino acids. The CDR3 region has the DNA TGTGCCAGCAGTTATATATCTGCAGATACGCAGTATTTT. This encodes CASSYISADTQYF.

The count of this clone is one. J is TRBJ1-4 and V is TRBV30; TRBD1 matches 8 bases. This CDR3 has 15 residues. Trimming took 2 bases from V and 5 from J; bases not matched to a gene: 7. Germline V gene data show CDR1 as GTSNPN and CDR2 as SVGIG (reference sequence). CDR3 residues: CAWSRGTGLNEKLFF. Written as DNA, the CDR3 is TGTGCCTGGAGTAGGGGGACAGGCCTAAATGAAAAACTGTTTTTT.

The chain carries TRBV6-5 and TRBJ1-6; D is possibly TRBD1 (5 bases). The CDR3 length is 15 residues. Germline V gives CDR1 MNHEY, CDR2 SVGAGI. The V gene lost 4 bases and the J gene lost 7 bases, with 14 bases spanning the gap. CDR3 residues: CASSLGGVRNSPLHF. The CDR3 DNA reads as TGTGCCAGCAGTTTAGGAGGGGTTAGGAATTCACCCCTCCACTTT.

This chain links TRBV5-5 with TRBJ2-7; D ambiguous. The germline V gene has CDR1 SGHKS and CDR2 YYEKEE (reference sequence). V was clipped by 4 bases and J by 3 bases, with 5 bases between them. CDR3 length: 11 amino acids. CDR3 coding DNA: TGTGCCAGCAGCCTCCGCTACGAGCAGTACTTC. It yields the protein CASSLRYEQYF.

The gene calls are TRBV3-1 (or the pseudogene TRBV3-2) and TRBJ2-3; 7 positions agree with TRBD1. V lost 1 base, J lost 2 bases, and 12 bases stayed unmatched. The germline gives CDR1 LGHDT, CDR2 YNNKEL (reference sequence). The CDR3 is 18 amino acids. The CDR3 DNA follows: TGTGCCAGCAGCCAAGCCCCGGTCGACAGGGTCCCCACAGATACGCAGTATTTT. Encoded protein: CASSQAPVDRVPTDTQYF.

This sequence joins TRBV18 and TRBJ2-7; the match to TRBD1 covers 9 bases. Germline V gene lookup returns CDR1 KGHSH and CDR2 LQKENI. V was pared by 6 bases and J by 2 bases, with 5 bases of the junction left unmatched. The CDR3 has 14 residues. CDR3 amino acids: CASSPDRGAYEQYF. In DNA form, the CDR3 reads TGTGCCAGCTCCCCCGACAGGGGGGCCTACGAGCAGTACTTC.

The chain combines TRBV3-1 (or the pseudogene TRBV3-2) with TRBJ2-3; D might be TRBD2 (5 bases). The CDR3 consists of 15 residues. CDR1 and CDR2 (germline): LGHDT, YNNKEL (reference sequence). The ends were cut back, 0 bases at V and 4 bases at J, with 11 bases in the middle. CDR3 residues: CASSQEGLGADTQYF. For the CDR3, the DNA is TGTGCCAGCAGCCAAGAAGGGTTGGGAGCAGATACGCAGTATTTT.

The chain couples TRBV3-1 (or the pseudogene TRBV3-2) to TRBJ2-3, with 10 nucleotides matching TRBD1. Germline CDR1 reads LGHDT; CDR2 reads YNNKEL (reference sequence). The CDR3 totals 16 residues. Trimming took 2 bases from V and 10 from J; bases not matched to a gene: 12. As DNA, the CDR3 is TGTGCCAGCAGCCAAATAACAAGCTTCGGACAGGGGGCGCAGTATTTT. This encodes CASSQITSFGQGAQYF.

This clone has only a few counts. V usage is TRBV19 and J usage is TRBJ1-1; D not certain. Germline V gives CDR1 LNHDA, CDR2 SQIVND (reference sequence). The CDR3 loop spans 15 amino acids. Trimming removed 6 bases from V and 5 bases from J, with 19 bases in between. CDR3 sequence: CASRLGRGYGTEAFF. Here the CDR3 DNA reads TGTGCCAGTAGATTAGGGCGGGGATATGGGACTGAAGCTTTCTTT.

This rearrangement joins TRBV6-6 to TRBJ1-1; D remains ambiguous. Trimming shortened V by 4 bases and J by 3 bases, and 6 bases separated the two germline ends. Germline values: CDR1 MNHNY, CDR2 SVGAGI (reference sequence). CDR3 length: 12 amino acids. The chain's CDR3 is CASSSRYTEAFF. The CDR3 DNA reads TGTGCCAGCAGTTCCAGGTACACTGAAGCTTTCTTT.

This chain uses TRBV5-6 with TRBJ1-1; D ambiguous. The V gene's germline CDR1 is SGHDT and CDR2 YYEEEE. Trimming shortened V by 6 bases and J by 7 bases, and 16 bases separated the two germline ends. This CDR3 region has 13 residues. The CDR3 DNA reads TGTGCCAGCACCCTGGGGAGGACCTTTGAAGCTTTCTTT. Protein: CASTLGRTFEAFF.

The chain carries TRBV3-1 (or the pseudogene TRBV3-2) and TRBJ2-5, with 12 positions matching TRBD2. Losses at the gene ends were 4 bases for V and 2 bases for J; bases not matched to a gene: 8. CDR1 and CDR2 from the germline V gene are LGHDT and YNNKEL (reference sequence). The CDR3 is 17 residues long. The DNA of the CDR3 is TGTGCCAGCAGCCGATTCCGGACTAGCGGGACTCAAGAGACCCAGTACTTC. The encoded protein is CASSRFRTSGTQETQYF.

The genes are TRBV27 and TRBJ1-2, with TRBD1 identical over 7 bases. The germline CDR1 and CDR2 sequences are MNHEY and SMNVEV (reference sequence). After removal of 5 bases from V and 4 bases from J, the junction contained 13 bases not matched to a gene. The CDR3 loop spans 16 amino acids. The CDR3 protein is CASSTYLRQGRYGYTF. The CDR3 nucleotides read TGTGCCAGCAGTACCTACCTCCGACAGGGACGCTATGGCTACACCTTC.

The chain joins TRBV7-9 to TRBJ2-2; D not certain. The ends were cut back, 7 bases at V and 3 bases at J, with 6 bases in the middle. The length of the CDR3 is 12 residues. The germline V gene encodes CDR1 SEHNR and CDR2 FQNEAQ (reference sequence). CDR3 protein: CASIGDTGELFF. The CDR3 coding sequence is TGTGCCAGCATTGGAGACACCGGGGAGCTGTTTTTT.

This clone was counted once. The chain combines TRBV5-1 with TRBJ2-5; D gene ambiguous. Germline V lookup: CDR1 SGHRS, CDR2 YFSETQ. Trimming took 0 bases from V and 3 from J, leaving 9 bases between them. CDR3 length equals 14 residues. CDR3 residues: CASSLDWQEETQYF. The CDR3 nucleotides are TGCGCCAGCAGCTTGGATTGGCAGGAAGAGACCCAGTACTTC.